Following are 9 T cell receptor beta chains from one sample sequenced in a study of PD-1 blockade in classical Hodgkin lymphoma. Time point defined: cycle 4 day 1 (C4D1), after more than five weeks of nivolumab. Every patient was affected by relapse after autologous stem cell transplantation, while exposure to brentuximab vedotin was not uniform. Generated by immunoSEQ multiplex PCR, the TCRdb table keeps only in-frame clones and is missing some. The sample shows 50,000 to 65,000 clones, 91% of them seen only once. This sample comprised peripheral blood mononuclear cells (PBMCs), obtained before the fourth cycle of nivolumab. These receptors were obtained from a human donor with classical Hodgkin lymphoma.

The rearrangement joins TRBV29-1 to TRBJ1-2; D gene ambiguous. The CDR3 is 13 residues long. Per germline, CDR1 SQVTM and CDR2 ANQGSEA. Trimming removed 5 bases at V and 4 bases at J, with 14 bases between. The CDR3 nucleotides read TGCAGCGTTTTTGGACCGGGTGGCTATGGCTACACCTTC. Its protein is CSVFGPGGYGYTF.

The J gene is TRBJ1-1, the V gene TRBV27; D gene unclear. The germline gives CDR1 MNHEY, CDR2 SMNVEV (reference sequence). Trimming removed 2 bases from V and 4 bases from J, with 14 bases in between. The length of the CDR3 is 15 residues. This CDR3 is CASSLTPMYATEAFF. In DNA form, the CDR3 reads TGTGCCAGCAGTTTAACCCCTATGTACGCCACTGAAGCTTTCTTT.

The rearrangement links TRBV4-1 to TRBJ1-1; TRBD1 agrees at 8 bases. The trim removed 5 bases at V and 5 bases at J, leaving 1 base unmatched. Germline-derived CDR1 and CDR2 are MGHRA and YSYEKL. The CDR3 is 12 amino acids. The CDR3 loop reads CASSDRGTEAFF. The CDR3, as DNA: TGCGCCAGCAGCGACAGGGGTACTGAAGCTTTCTTT.

The chain joins TRBV30 to TRBJ1-2; no definite D call. V lost 2 bases to trimming and J lost 0 bases, with 10 bases between them. Germline CDR1 reads GTSNPN; CDR2 reads SVGIG (reference sequence). CDR3 length: 14 residues. This CDR3 is CAWSQALANYGYTF. The CDR3 nucleotides are TGTGCCTGGAGTCAAGCTTTAGCTAACTATGGCTACACCTTC.

This clone was detected only once. This rearrangement joins TRBV7-9 to TRBJ1-2, with D unclear. Trimming removed 3 bases at V and 4 bases at J, with 9 bases between. CDR3 length equals 13 residues. Germline assignment: CDR1 SEHNR and CDR2 FQNEAQ (reference sequence). As DNA, the CDR3 is TGTGCCAGCAGCTTCCGAAACCCCTATGGCTACACCTTC. Residues: CASSFRNPYGYTF.

This clone came up once. The chain uses TRBV25-1 and TRBJ1-2, with D hard to call. The ends were cut back, 1 base at V and 1 base at J, with 7 bases in the middle. The CDR3 length is 14 residues. Germline CDR1 and CDR2: MGHDK and SYGVNS. The DNA of the CDR3 is TGTGCCAGCAGTGAATTTAGGCTTAACTATGGCTACACCTTC. It encodes CASSEFRLNYGYTF.

The chain employs TRBV5-1 and TRBJ2-2, with D perhaps given as TRBD1 or TRBD2 (5 bases each). This CDR3 region has 16 residues. V was cut by 4 bases and J by 6 bases, with 19 bases left in between. The V gene's germline CDR1 is SGHRS and CDR2 YFSETQ. CDR3 in amino acids: CASSVGTGIYAGELFF. CDR3 coding DNA: TGCGCCAGCAGCGTCGGGACCGGGATATATGCCGGGGAGCTGTTTTTT.

V and J are TRBV19 and TRBJ1-1; a weak D match, TRBD1 (5 bases). There are 13 residues in the CDR3. Germline V gene data show CDR1 as LNHDA and CDR2 as SQIVND (reference sequence). The V end was cut by 2 bases, the J end by 11 bases, with 15 bases between. CDR3: CASSISDTGEAFF. The CDR3 DNA follows: TGTGCCAGTAGTATATCGGACACGGGAGAGGCTTTCTTT.

The chain has TRBV6-5 and TRBJ1-3; D is unclear. This CDR3 spans 11 amino acids. V was trimmed by 8 bases and J by 4 bases, leaving 6 bases between them. Germline CDR1 MNHEY, CDR2 SVGAGI. The CDR3 coding sequence is TGTGCCAGCCTCAACGGAAACACCATATATTTT. Protein sequence: CASLNGNTIYF.